Below are 3 T cell receptor beta chains sequenced from a single sample in a study of CD8 T cells in ankylosing spondylitis. TCRdb recomputed calls from the 5' RACE reads with MiXCR, one row per CDR3 protein. The sample comprises approximately 300,000 distinct CDR3 sequences, around 20% of which are singletons, and 3.5% rests with the top ten. Sequencing was carried out using blood, either unsorted or a sorted T cell fraction (not recorded which). Receptors were obtained from a female donor with ankylosing spondylitis or in good health (not recorded which).

V gene TRBV20-1 combines with J gene TRBJ1-5; TRBD1 matches 7 bases. V lost 5 bases, J lost 7 bases, and 11 bases stayed unmatched. The CDR3 is 14 amino acids. The germline CDR1 and CDR2 sequences are DFQATT and SNEGSKA (reference sequence). CDR3: CSALPTGPIQPQHF. The CDR3 DNA reads TGCAGTGCTCTACCGACAGGGCCTATACAGCCCCAGCATTTT.

This clonotype was counted ten times or more. This chain joins TRBV28 and TRBJ2-3; 11 bases agree with TRBD2. Unmatched junction bases numbered 10, after V lost 6 bases and J lost 2 bases. This CDR3 spans 17 amino acids. Germline CDR1 and CDR2: MDHEN and SYDVKM. The CDR3 reads CASSYSLGLADTDTQYF. The CDR3 DNA reads TGTGCCAGCAGCTACTCTCTGGGACTAGCGGACACAGATACGCAGTATTTT.

This chain joins TRBV24-1 and TRBJ2-3, with unresolved D. CDR1 and CDR2 (germline): KGHDR, SFDVKD. This CDR3 spans 14 amino acids. The germline V and J ends were trimmed by 3 bases and 1 base, with 7 bases remaining between them. The CDR3 sequence is CATSDRVGTDTQYF. The CDR3 DNA follows: TGTGCCACCAGTGATCGGGTGGGCACAGATACGCAGTATTTT.